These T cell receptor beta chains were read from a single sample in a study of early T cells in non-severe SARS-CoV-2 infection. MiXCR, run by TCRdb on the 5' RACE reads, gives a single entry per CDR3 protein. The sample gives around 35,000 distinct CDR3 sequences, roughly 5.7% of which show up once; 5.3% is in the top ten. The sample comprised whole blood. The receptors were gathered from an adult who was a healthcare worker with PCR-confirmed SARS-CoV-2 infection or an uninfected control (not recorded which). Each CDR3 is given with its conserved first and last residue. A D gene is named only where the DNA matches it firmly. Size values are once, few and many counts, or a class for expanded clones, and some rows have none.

CASSSSVGLAGVVTYEQYF,TGTGCCAGCAGCTCCTCGGTAGGGCTAGCGGGAGTCGTTACTTACGAGCAGTACTTC,TRBD2,19,TRBJ2-7,TRBV7-9,many
CASSRTGFGSPLHF,TGTGCCAGCTCAAGGACAGGGTTTGGCTCACCCCTCCACTTT,TRBD1,14,TRBJ1-6,TRBV3-1,many
CASSSGGRGYGYTF,TGTGCCAGCAGTTCGGGGGGACGCGGCTATGGCTACACCTTC,-,14,TRBJ1-2,TRBV28,medium-sized
CASSRQSGSSYNEQFF,TGCGCCAGCAGCCGGCAAAGCGGGAGCTCCTACAATGAGCAGTTCTTC,TRBD2,16,TRBJ2-1,TRBV5-1,-
CATSRDARSHNEQFF,TGTGCCACCAGCAGAGATGCTAGGAGCCACAATGAGCAGTTCTTC,-,15,TRBJ2-1,TRBV15,many
CSAREGGRGEQFF,TGCAGTGCTAGAGAAGGGGGTAGAGGGGAGCAGTTCTTC,-,13,TRBJ2-1,TRBV20-1,few
CASSQGGFQAGTSGYNEQFF,TGCGCCAGCAGCCAAGGAGGCTTCCAGGCCGGGACTAGCGGATACAATGAGCAGTTCTTC,TRBD2,20,TRBJ2-1,TRBV4-3,few
CSVGQGAEANEQFF,TGCAGCGTTGGACAGGGGGCTGAGGCAAATGAGCAGTTCTTC,TRBD1,14,TRBJ2-1,TRBV29-1,-
CASSRLAGVGEQFF,TGTGCCAGCAGCCGGCTAGCGGGAGTCGGTGAGCAGTTCTTC,TRBD2,14,TRBJ2-1,TRBV3-1,few
CASSQDRSNNEQFF,TGCGCCAGCAGCCAAGACAGGTCCAATAATGAGCAGTTCTTC,-,14,TRBJ2-1,TRBV4-3,many
CASSTGQSTDTQYF,TGCGCCAGCAGCACAGGACAAAGCACAGATACGCAGTATTTT,-,14,TRBJ2-3,TRBV5-1,many
CASRLDRGTDTQYF,TGTGCCAGCAGGCTCGACAGGGGGACAGATACGCAGTATTTT,TRBD1,14,TRBJ2-3,TRBV27,many
CASSYAGGRQETQYF,TGTGCCAGCAGTTACGCCGGAGGTAGACAAGAGACCCAGTACTTC,-,15,TRBJ2-5,TRBV6-8,many
CASSQGLPGVGPDTQYF,TGTGCCAGCAGCCAAGGCCTACCGGGAGTAGGGCCAGATACGCAGTATTTT,-,17,TRBJ2-3,TRBV14,many
CVWSRAGRDIQYF,TGTGTCTGGAGTCGGGCAGGGAGAGACATTCAGTACTTC,-,13,TRBJ2-4,TRBV30,many
CASSPGHYGYTF,TGTGCCAGCAGTCCGGGACACTATGGCTACACCTTC,-,12,TRBJ1-2,TRBV12-3/TRBV12-4,many
CSVMDRYYGYTF,TGCAGCGTTATGGACAGATATTATGGCTACACCTTC,-,12,TRBJ1-2,TRBV29-1,many
CASSGTRNTEAFF,TGTGCCAGCAGTGGGACGAGGAACACTGAAGCTTTCTTT,-,13,TRBJ1-1,TRBV6-5,many
CATSDLAGKLFF,TGTGCCACCAGTGATTTGGCAGGAAAACTGTTTTTT,-,12,TRBJ1-4,TRBV24-1,-
CASSFAGGRKEQYF,TGTGCCAGCAGCTTCGCGGGAGGAAGAAAAGAGCAGTACTTC,TRBD2,14,TRBJ2-7,TRBV11-2,many
CASSGDRKSTDTQYF,TGTGCCAGCAGTGGGGACAGAAAAAGCACAGATACGCAGTATTTT,TRBD1,15,TRBJ2-3,TRBV2,many
CASSLVSGFNEQFF,TGCGCCAGCAGCTTGGTTTCAGGGTTCAATGAGCAGTTCTTC,-,14,TRBJ2-1,TRBV5-1,many
CASSHRGNTIYF,TGTGCCAGCAGCCACAGGGGGAACACCATATATTTT,TRBD1,12,TRBJ1-3,TRBV12-3/TRBV12-4,-
CASSLVWSSGSSYEQYF,TGTGCCAGCAGCTTAGTCTGGTCTAGCGGGAGTTCCTACGAGCAGTACTTC,TRBD2,17,TRBJ2-7,TRBV11-2,-
CASSLWTGPPTNEKLFF,TGTGCCAGTAGTCTCTGGACAGGGCCCCCAACTAATGAAAAACTGTTTTTT,TRBD1,17,TRBJ1-4,TRBV19,many
CATSRDRDREDSNQPQHF,TGTGCCACCAGCAGAGATCGGGACAGGGAAGATAGCAATCAGCCCCAGCATTTT,TRBD1,18,TRBJ1-5,TRBV15,many
CASSLGSSGRTDTQYF,TGTGCCAGCAGCTTAGGGTCTAGCGGGAGGACGGATACGCAGTATTTT,TRBD2,16,TRBJ2-3,TRBV7-2,many
CASSQVGGVRTDTQYF,TGTGCCAGCAGCCAAGTCGGGGGAGTGAGAACAGATACGCAGTATTTT,-,16,TRBJ2-3,TRBV4-2,many
CASRTRDGSSQNTEAFF,TGTGCCAGTAGGACCCGGGACGGTTCTAGTCAGAACACTGAAGCTTTCTTT,-,17,TRBJ1-1,TRBV19,many
CATSEKTWRSNTEAFF,TGTGCCACCAGTGAAAAGACGTGGAGATCCAACACTGAAGCTTTCTTT,-,16,TRBJ1-1,TRBV24-1,many
CASSYGAGEGNEQFF,TGTGCCAGCAGTTACGGAGCGGGAGAGGGGAATGAGCAGTTCTTC,TRBD2,15,TRBJ2-1,TRBV6-5,few
CATSRGWGGRGDEQFF,TGTGCCACCAGCAGAGGGTGGGGCGGCCGTGGTGATGAGCAGTTCTTC,-,16,TRBJ2-1,TRBV15,many
CASSYSSGSLNEQFF,TGTGCCAGCAGTTACTCTAGCGGGTCACTCAATGAGCAGTTCTTC,TRBD2,15,TRBJ2-1,TRBV6-2/TRBV6-3,many
CAISELGAINEKLFF,TGTGCCATCAGTGAGTTAGGGGCGATCAATGAAAAACTGTTTTTT,-,15,TRBJ1-4,TRBV10-3,-
CATSDPPGPTGGTEAFF,TGTGCCACCAGTGATCCCCCGGGCCCGACAGGGGGCACTGAAGCTTTCTTT,TRBD1,17,TRBJ1-1,TRBV24-1,many
CASSYPLSGTHEQYF,TGTGCCAGCAGTTATCCTCTCAGCGGGACCCACGAGCAGTACTTC,TRBD2,15,TRBJ2-7,TRBV6-2/TRBV6-3,few
CASSYFPDRRRINEQFF,TGTGCCAGCAGTTACTTTCCTGACCGCCGTCGTATCAATGAGCAGTTCTTC,-,17,TRBJ2-1,TRBV6-5,many
CSARGWYQETQYF,TGCAGTGCTAGGGGGTGGTACCAAGAGACCCAGTACTTC,-,13,TRBJ2-5,TRBV20-1,many
CASGSPSGSGNTIYF,TGTGCTAGTGGTTCCCCCAGTGGGTCTGGAAACACCATATATTTT,-,15,TRBJ1-3,TRBV12-5,many
CASRWGSSYNEQFF,TGCGCCAGCAGGTGGGGGAGCTCCTACAATGAGCAGTTCTTC,-,14,TRBJ2-1,TRBV5-1,many
CASSLPANEQFF,TGTGCCAGCAGCCTCCCAGCCAATGAGCAGTTCTTC,-,12,TRBJ2-1,TRBV7-6,many
CASSLAGLAGGEQFF,TGTGCCAGCAGCTTAGCGGGACTAGCGGGAGGGGAGCAGTTCTTC,TRBD2,15,TRBJ2-1,TRBV7-8,few
CGGRGHTEAFF,TGCGGAGGGAGGGGGCACACTGAAGCTTTCTTT,TRBD1,11,TRBJ1-1,TRBV29-1,many
CASSEGGVNTEAFF,TGTGCCAGCAGTGAAGGTGGGGTGAACACTGAAGCTTTCTTT,-,14,TRBJ1-1,TRBV2,-
CASSWGRGKEPQHF,TGTGCCAGCAGTTGGGGCAGGGGAAAGGAGCCCCAGCATTTT,-,14,TRBJ1-5,TRBV6-2/TRBV6-3,many
CASSIGTRYEQYF,TGTGCCAGCAGTATCGGGACGAGATACGAGCAGTACTTC,-,13,TRBJ2-7,TRBV12-3/TRBV12-4,-
CASSYSALTGSSNQPQHF,TGTGCCAGCAGTTACTCTGCTTTGACAGGCAGTAGCAATCAGCCCCAGCATTTT,-,18,TRBJ1-5,TRBV6-2/TRBV6-3,few
CASSLFNSAAEQFF,TGTGCCAGCAGTTTATTTAACTCCGCGGCTGAGCAGTTCTTC,-,14,TRBJ2-1,TRBV27,-
CASSIARGTGEKLFF,TGTGCCAGTAGTATAGCGAGGGGCACGGGGGAAAAACTGTTTTTT,-,15,TRBJ1-4,TRBV19,few
CASSLTPGRRTGGYWDTGELFF,TGCGCCAGCAGCCTCACCCCCGGCCGTCGGACAGGGGGGTATTGGGACACCGGGGAGCTGTTTTTT,TRBD1,22,TRBJ2-2,TRBV5-1,few
CASSQDAGGTGELFF,TGCGCCAGCAGCCAAGATGCGGGAGGCACCGGGGAGCTGTTTTTT,TRBD2,15,TRBJ2-2,TRBV4-1,-